This entry is about one T cell receptor (beta chain). Antigen specificity is unknown. TCRdb keeps only in-frame clones here, not all; method: immunoSEQ multiplex PCR. The table includes some 2.1 million clones, roughly 95% detected once. This sample is part of a study of shared clonotypes between healthy human individuals. Naive CD8 cells, CD45RO-negative and positively selected for CCR7, excluded terminally differentiated effector memory CD45RA+ cells. Every donor, a Caucasian adult, lived in Nashville, Tennessee. Regarding the study as a whole: Memory subsets had estimated richness that was generally smaller than that of naive subsets. Clonotype sharing levels among donors were expected to vary with sequencing depth.

This CDR3 spans 16 amino acids. Trimming removed 4 bases at V and 1 base at J, with 13 bases between. CDR1 MGHRA and CDR2 YSYEKL come from the germline V gene. The sample comprised naive CD8+ T cells sorted from blood. The TCR was taken from a young man in good health. The chain employs TRBV4-1 and TRBJ2-2; D possibly matches TRBD1 or TRBD2 (5 bases each). The CDR3 is CASSPFLGENTGELFF. CDR3 nucleotides: TGCGCCAGCAGCCCATTCTTGGGGGAGAACACCGGGGAGCTGTTTTTT.